In its sample, the clone carrying this TCR beta chain was seen many times. No antigen is known for it. The CDR3 runs to 12 residues. V lost 0 bases and J lost 6, with 9 bases in between. Germline lookup yields CDR1 DFQATT and CDR2 SNEGSKA (reference sequence). Specified time point: newly diagnosed GD, antithyroid drugs for less than 3 months. The authors made the TCR library using RNA they extracted from PBMCs. The data were obtained in a study of regulatory T cells in long-lasting Graves disease. Study results and caveats: Fewer public clonotypes were shared by new patients (966) than by persistent patients (about 2,500).

Arm-PCR with iRepertoire HTBI primers amplified the CDR3 regions for these TCR beta libraries. TCRdb processed the multiplex PCR reads anew with MiXCR; each CDR3 protein has one entry. The repertoire holds hundreds of thousands of distinct CDR3 sequences, with approximately 15% as singletons. In addition, the sample was reused for a study of T cells in Graves' hyperthyroidism and ophthalmopathy. That source adds: TCR CDR3 underwent first-round RT-PCR with the HTBI primer set.

The source was peripheral blood mononuclear cells (PBMCs), collected at new diagnosis, from a patient treated with antithyroid drugs. The sequence was collected from a man younger than 45 with Graves disease. The chain carries TRBV20-1 and TRBJ2-7; TRBD1 might be the D (6 bases). CDR3 region: CSARDGRGEQYF. The CDR3 region has the DNA TGCAGTGCTAGAGATGGCAGGGGCGAGCAGTACTTC.